The present entry profiles one T cell receptor (beta chain) with its context. V was clipped by 4 bases and J by 12 bases, with 24 bases between them. The germline gives CDR1 DFQATT, CDR2 SNEGSKA (reference sequence). The CDR3 is made up of 14 amino acids. Amplification of TCR beta CDR3 regions used RNA as the template. The HTBI primer set was used in a first-round RT-PCR of the TCR CDR3. A single record per CDR3 protein comes from TCRdb applying MiXCR to the multiplex PCR reads. In the table there are about 340,000 distinct CDR3 sequences, 15% to 20% of which are singletons. This specimen comes from a study of T cells in Graves' hyperthyroidism and ophthalmopathy.

The specimen was blood. The TCR comes from a woman in her forties or fifties with Graves' hyperthyroidism. The chain is built from TRBV20-1 and TRBJ2-5, with D possibly being TRBD1 or TRBD2 (7 bases each). In DNA form, the CDR3 reads TGCAGTGCTAAAGGGGGCGGGGGCGTTTCCTTGGAGTACTTC. Translation gives CSAKGGGGVSLEYF.